This T cell receptor (beta chain) was retrieved from a study of blood T cells in healthy people across ages. Whole-study findings and limits: Older individuals had lower TCR beta diversity per million T cells (the decline was roughly linear).

The length of the CDR3 is 17 residues. Germline trimming cut 0 bases from V and 3 bases from J; bases unmatched to any gene: 11. Germline V gene data show CDR1 as LGHDT and CDR2 as YNNKEL (reference sequence). This clonotype showed up just a few times. What it binds is unknown. Using a J-beta primer mix together with a sample-barcoded 5' primer, a second PCR was run for roughly 7 to 12 cycles. MiXCR, applied by TCRdb to the 5' RACE reads, yields one record per CDR3 protein. The repertoire includes about 1 million distinct CDR3 sequences, 35% to 55% of them detected once, and approximately 17% sits in the top ten. Extractions gave at least 5 micrograms of total RNA per sample.

This TCR was sampled from a woman aged 60-70 years in good health. The V call is TRBV3-1, the J call TRBJ2-7, with 7 positions matching TRBD2. Sequenced input: blood. The CDR3 reads CASSQDLRAGFGYEQYF. The CDR3 region has the DNA TGTGCCAGCAGCCAAGATTTGCGAGCGGGGTTCGGCTACGAGCAGTACTTC.